This T cell receptor beta chain stems from a study of blood T cells in healthy people across ages. With each sample, at least 5 micrograms of total RNA were extracted. This clonotype was observed a few times. The antigen remains undetermined. Findings and limits, study-wide: Versus aged donors, long-lived donors had higher diversity and more naive CD4+ cells. Across the age range, TCR beta diversity per million T cells fell in a roughly linear way.

The authors ran a second PCR of about 6 to 11 cycles using a sample-barcoded 5' primer and a J-beta primer mix. Each of the cDNA molecules was tagged by a template-switch adaptor with 12 random nucleotides. TCRdb recomputed calls from the 5' RACE reads with MiXCR, one row per CDR3 protein. The table includes hundreds of thousands of distinct CDR3 sequences, approximately 40% detected once. The source of this sequence is an elderly man in good health. Sequenced input: blood.

The CDR3 nucleotides are TGTGCCAGCAGTGACCCTCCCGGGTCTGAAGCTTTCTTT. The encoded protein is CASSDPPGSEAFF. V gene TRBV6-2 or TRBV6-3 combines with J gene TRBJ1-1; no reliable D call. Germline CDR1 MNHEY, CDR2 SVGEGT. V was cut by 5 bases and J by 6 bases, with 13 bases left in between. The CDR3 loop spans 13 amino acids.